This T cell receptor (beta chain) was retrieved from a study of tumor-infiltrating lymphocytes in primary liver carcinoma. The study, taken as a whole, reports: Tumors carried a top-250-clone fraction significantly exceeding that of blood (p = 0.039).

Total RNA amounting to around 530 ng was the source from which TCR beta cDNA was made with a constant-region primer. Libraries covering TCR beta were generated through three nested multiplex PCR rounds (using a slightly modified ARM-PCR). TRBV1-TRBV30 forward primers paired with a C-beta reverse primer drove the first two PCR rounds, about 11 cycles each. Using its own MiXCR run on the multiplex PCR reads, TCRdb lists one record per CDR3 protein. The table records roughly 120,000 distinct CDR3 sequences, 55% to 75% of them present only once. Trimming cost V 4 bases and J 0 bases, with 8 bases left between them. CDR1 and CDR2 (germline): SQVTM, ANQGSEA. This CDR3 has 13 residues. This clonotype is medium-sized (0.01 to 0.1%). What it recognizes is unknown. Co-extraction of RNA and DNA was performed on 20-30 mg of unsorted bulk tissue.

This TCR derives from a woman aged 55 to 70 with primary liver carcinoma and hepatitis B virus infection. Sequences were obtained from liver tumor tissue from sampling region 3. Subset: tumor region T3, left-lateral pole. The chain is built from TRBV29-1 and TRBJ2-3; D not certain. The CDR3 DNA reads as TGCAGCGTTGGGGCCGACAGCACAGATACGCAGTATTTT. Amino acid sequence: CSVGADSTDTQYF.